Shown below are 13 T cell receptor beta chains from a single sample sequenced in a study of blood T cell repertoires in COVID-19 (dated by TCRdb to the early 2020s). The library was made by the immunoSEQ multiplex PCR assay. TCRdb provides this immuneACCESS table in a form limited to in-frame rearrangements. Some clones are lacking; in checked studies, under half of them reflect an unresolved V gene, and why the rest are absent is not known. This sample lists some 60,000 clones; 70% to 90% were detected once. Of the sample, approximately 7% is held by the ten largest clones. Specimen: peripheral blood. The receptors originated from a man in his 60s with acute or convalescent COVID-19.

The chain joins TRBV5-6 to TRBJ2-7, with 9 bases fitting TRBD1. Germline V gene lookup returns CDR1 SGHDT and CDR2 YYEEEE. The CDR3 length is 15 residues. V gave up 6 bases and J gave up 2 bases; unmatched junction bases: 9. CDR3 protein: CASILLGTGTYEQYF. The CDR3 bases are TGTGCCAGCATACTCTTGGGGACAGGGACCTACGAGCAGTACTTC.

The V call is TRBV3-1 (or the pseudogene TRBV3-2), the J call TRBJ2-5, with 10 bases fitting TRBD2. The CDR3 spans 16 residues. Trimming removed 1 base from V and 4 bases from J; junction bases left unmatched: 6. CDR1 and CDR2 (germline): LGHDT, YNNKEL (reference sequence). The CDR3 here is CASSQVSGGSIETQYF. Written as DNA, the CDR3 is TGTGCCAGCAGCCAAGTTAGCGGGGGGTCAATAGAGACCCAGTACTTC.

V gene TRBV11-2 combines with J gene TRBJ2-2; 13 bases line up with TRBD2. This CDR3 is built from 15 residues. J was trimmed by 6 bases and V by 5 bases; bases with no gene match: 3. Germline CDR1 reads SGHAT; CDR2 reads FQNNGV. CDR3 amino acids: CASSPTSGGAGELFF. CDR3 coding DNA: TGTGCCAGCAGCCCTACTAGCGGGGGGGCCGGGGAGCTGTTTTTT. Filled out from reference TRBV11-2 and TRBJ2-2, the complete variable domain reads EAGVAQSPRYKIIEKRQSVAFWCNPISGHATLYWYQQILGQGPKLLIQFQNNGVVDDSQLPKDRFSAERLKGVDSTLKIQPAKLEDSAVYLCASSPTSGGAGELFFGEGSRLTVL.

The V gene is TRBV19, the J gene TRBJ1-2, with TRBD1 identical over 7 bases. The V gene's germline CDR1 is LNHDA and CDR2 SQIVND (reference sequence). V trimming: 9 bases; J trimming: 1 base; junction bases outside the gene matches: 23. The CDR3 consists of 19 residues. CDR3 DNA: TGTGCCAGCGCAGTGTTAGAGGATTGGAAGGCAGGGGGTAACTATGGCTACACCTTC. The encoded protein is CASAVLEDWKAGGNYGYTF.

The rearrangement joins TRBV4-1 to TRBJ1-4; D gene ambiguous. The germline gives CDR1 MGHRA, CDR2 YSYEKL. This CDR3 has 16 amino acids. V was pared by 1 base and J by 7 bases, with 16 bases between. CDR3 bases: TGCGCCAGCAGCCAAGGGGGAGGTCGTGGAGGTGAAAAACTGTTTTTT. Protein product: CASSQGGGRGGEKLFF.

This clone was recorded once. The CDR3 coding sequence is TGCGCCAGCCAGGACACTGGAAACACCATATATTTT. It codes for CASQDTGNTIYF. The V call is TRBV10-1, the J call TRBJ1-3, with D tentatively TRBD1 (5 bases). The CDR3 covers 12 residues. Germline CDR1 is WNHNN and CDR2 is SYGVQD (reference sequence). V was trimmed by 8 bases and J by 2 bases, leaving 7 bases between them.

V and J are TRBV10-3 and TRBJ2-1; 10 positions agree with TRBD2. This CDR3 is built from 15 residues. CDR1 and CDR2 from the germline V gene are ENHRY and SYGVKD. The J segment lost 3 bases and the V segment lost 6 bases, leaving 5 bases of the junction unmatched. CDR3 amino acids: CAIRDASGGYNEQFF. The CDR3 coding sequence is TGTGCCATCAGGGATGCTAGCGGGGGCTACAATGAGCAGTTCTTC.

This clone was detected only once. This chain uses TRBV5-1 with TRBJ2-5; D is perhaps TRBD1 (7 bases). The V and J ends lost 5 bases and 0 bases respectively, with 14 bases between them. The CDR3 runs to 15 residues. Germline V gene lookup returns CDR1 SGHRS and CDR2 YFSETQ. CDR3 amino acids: CASRIRGAHQETQYF. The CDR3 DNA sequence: TGCGCCAGCAGAATCAGGGGGGCTCACCAAGAGACCCAGTACTTC.

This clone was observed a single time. The CDR3 spells CASSQRGTIADTQYF. As DNA, the CDR3 is TGTGCCAGCAGCCAGAGGGGGACTATTGCGGATACGCAGTATTTT. The rearrangement joins TRBV3-1 (or the pseudogene TRBV3-2) to TRBJ2-3; D may be TRBD2 (7 bases). The germline V gene has CDR1 LGHDT and CDR2 YNNKEL (reference sequence). The CDR3 is 15 residues long. Trimming took off 3 bases at V and 6 bases at J, with 16 bases between the two ends.

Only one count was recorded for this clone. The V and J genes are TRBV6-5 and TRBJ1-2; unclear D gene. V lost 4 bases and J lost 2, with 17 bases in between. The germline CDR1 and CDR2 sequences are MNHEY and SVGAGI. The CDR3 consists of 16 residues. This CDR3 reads CASSSRSGGTNYGYTF. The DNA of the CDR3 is TGTGCCAGCAGTTCCCGAAGTGGAGGTACCAACTATGGCTACACCTTC.

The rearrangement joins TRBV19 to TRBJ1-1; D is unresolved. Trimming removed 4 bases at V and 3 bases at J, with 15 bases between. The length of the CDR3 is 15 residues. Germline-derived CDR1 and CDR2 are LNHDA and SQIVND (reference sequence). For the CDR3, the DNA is TGTGCCAGTAGTAATCTCGCCCGAGGGTACACTGAAGCTTTCTTT. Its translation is CASSNLARGYTEAFF.

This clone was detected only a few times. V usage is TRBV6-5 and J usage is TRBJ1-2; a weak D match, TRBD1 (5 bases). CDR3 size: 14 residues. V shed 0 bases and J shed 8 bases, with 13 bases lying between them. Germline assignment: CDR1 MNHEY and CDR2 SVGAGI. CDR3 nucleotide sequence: TGTGCCAGCAGTTACTCGACGGCAGGGTTGGGCTACACCTTC. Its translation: CASSYSTAGLGYTF.

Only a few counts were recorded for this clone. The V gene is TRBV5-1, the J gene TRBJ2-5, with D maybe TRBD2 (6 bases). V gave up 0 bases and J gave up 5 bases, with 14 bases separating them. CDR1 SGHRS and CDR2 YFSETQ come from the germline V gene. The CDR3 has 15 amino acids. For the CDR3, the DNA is TGCGCCAGCAGCTTGGACGGTCGGGGGTTGGAGACCCAGTACTTC. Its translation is CASSLDGRGLETQYF. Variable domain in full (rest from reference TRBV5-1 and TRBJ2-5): KAGVTQTPRYLIKTRGQQVTLSCSPISGHRSVSWYQQTPGQGLQFLFEYFSETQRNKGNFPGRFSGRQFSNSRSEMNVSTLELGDSALYLCASSLDGRGLETQYFGPGTRLLVL.